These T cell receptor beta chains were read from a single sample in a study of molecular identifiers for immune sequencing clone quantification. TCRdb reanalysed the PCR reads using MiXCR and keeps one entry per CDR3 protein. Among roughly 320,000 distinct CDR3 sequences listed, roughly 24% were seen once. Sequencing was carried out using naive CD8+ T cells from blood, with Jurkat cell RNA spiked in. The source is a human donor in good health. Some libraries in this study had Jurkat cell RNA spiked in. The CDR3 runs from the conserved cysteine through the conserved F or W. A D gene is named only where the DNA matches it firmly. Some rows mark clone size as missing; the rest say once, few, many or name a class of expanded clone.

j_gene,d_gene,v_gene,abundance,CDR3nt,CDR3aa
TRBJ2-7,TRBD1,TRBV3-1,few,TGTGCCAGCAGACAAGACAGGGCAGGCGGCTACGAGCAGTACTTC,CASRQDRAGGYEQYF
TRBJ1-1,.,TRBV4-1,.,TGCGCCAGCAGCCAAGACCGGATGGACAGTTGGAACACTGAAGCTTTCTTT,CASSQDRMDSWNTEAFF
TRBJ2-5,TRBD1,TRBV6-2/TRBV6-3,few,TGTGCCAGCAGCACGGACAGGGGGCAGAAAGAGACCCAGTACTTC,CASSTDRGQKETQYF
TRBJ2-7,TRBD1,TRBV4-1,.,TGCGCCAGCAGCCAAAAGGGACAGGGGTCCTACGAGCAGTACTTC,CASSQKGQGSYEQYF
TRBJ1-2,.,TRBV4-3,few,TGCGCCAGCAGCCAAGATCTCGGCGATGAGGCCTATGGCTACACCTTC,CASSQDLGDEAYGYTF
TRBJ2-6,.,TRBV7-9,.,TGTGCCAGCAGCTTAGAGGCCAACGTCCTGACTTTC,CASSLEANVLTF
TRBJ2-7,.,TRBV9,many,TGTGCCAGCAGCCGGGGCCAAACCTACGAGCAGTACTTC,CASSRGQTYEQYF
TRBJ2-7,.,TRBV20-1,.,TGCAGTGCTAGGGGCGGTTATCCCTACGAGCAGTACTTC,CSARGGYPYEQYF
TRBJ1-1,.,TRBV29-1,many,TGCAGCGTTGGGGAAGGAGCTGAAGCTTTCTTT,CSVGEGAEAFF
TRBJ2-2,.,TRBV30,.,TGTGCCTGGAGTTTTCCCGGTACCGGGGAGCTGTTTTTT,CAWSFPGTGELFF
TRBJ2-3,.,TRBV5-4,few,TGTGCCAGCAGCTTGTATGGGGGCACGGCAGATACGCAGTATTTT,CASSLYGGTADTQYF
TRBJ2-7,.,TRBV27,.,TGTGCCAGCAGCCCTGGACTAGGGGGGATCTACGAGCAGTACTTC,CASSPGLGGIYEQYF
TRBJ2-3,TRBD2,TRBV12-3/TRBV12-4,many,TGTGCCAGCAGTCCTCTTAGCGGGGGCACAGATACGCAGTATTTT,CASSPLSGGTDTQYF
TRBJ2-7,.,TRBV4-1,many,TGCGCCAGCAGCCAAGGCGAGACTTACGAGCAGTACTTC,CASSQGETYEQYF
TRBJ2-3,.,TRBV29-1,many,TGCAGCGCGACTACCGAGGGACCAGATACGCAGTATTTT,CSATTEGPDTQYF
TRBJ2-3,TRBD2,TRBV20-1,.,TGCAGTGGTCGAGCGGGAGGGCTGGCTACGCAGTATTTT,CSGRAGGLATQYF
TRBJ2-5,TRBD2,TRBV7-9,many,TGTGCCAGCAGCCCGGGACTAGCAGAGACCCAGTACTTC,CASSPGLAETQYF
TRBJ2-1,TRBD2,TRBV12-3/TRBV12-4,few,TGTGCCAGCAGCACTAGCGGGTCCTACAATGAGCAGTTCTTC,CASSTSGSYNEQFF
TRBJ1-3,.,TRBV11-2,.,TGTGCCAGCAGCTTAGATCTGGCCCTACAGGGTCCTTCTGGAAACACCATATATTTT,CASSLDLALQGPSGNTIYF
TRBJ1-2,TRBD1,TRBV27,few,TGTGCCAGCAGTTTAGCCGGACAGGCCCTCTATGGCTACACCTTC,CASSLAGQALYGYTF
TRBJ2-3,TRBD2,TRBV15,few,TGTGCCACCAGCACTTTAGCGGGAGGGCCCCTGGATACGCAGTATTTT,CATSTLAGGPLDTQYF
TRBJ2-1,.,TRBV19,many,TGTGCCAGTAGTATCGGGTGGGAGGGGGACAATGAGCAGTTCTTC,CASSIGWEGDNEQFF
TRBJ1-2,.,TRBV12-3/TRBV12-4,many,TGTGCCAGCAGCCAAATCCCGTATAACTATGGCTACACCTTC,CASSQIPYNYGYTF
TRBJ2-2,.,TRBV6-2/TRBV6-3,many,TGTGCCAGCAGTTACTCGTCATCCGGTACCGGGGAGCTGTTTTTT,CASSYSSSGTGELFF
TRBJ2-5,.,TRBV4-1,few,TGCGCCAGCAGCCAAAGTGACGTGGACAAGTCCCCCGAAGAGACCCAGTACTTC,CASSQSDVDKSPEETQYF
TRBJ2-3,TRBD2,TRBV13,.,TGTGCCAGCAGCTTAGGAGCAGCGGGGGGAAACACAGATACGCAGTATTTT,CASSLGAAGGNTDTQYF
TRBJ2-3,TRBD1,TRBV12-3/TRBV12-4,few,TGTGCCAGCAGCCTAGGGCGGATGGCCAGGGGGCATGAAGATACGCAGTATTTT,CASSLGRMARGHEDTQYF
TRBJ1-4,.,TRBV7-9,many,TGTGCCAGCAGCTCGGACCCTAAAAATGAAAAACTGTTTTTT,CASSSDPKNEKLFF
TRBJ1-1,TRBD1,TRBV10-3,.,TGTGCCATCAGTGAGCCGGGACAGGTTTCTGAAGCTTTCTTT,CAISEPGQVSEAFF
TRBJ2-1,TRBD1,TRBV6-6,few,TGTGCCAGCAGCCCAGGGACAGGGTATTTCGGTGAGCAGTTCTTC,CASSPGTGYFGEQFF
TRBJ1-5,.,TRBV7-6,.,TGTGCCAGCAGCTTAGCGGCGGGTGAACAGCCCCAGCATTTT,CASSLAAGEQPQHF
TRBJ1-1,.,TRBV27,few,TGTGCCAGCAGTTTTGCTGAGTCCACTGAAGCTTTCTTT,CASSFAESTEAFF
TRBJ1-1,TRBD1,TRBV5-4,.,TGTGCCAGCACCCCCGATCGGACAGGGGCCTTATACATTAACACTGAAGCTTTCTTT,CASTPDRTGALYINTEAFF
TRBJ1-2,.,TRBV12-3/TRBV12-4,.,TGTGCCAGCAGTTTAGCGCTGCAGGGCCATTCCTCCTATGGCTACACCTTC,CASSLALQGHSSYGYTF
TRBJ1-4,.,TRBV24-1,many,TGTGCCACCAGTGATTTTTGGGAAAAACTGTTTTTT,CATSDFWEKLFF
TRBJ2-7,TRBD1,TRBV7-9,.,TGTGCCAGCAGCTCACCCCAGCCCGGGACAGGGTCTAACGAGCAGTACTTC,CASSSPQPGTGSNEQYF
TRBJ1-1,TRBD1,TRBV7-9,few,TGTGCCAGCAGCTCCCTCACCCGGGACAGGGGGGACACTGAAGCTTTCTTT,CASSSLTRDRGDTEAFF
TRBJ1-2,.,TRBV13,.,TGTGCCGGCAGCCAAGGAGGCTATGGCTACACCTTC,CAGSQGGYGYTF
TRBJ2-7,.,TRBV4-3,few,TGCGCCAGCAGCCAAGATATTTCAGGGCTTCGGTACTTC,CASSQDISGLRYF
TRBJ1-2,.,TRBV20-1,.,TGCAGTGCTAGAAATCCCTCTAGGCATGGCTACACCTTC,CSARNPSRHGYTF
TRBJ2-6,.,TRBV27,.,TGTGCCAGCAGTTTAGTTGGCGTCTCTGGGGCCAACGTCCTGACTTTC,CASSLVGVSGANVLTF
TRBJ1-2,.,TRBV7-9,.,TGTGCCAGCAACGAACTGGGCGGAGTGGCCACCAGGGGCTACACCTTC,CASNELGGVATRGYTF
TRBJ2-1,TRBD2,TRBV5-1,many,TGCGCCAGCAGCTCAGGCGGGAGTGCCTACAATGAGCAGTTCTTC,CASSSGGSAYNEQFF
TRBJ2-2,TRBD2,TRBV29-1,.,TGCAGCGTAGAAAGCGGGAGAGGCACCGGGGAGCTGTTTTTT,CSVESGRGTGELFF
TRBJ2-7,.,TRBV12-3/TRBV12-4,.,TGTGCCAGCAGCCGCAGGGGTCCAGGGAACGAGCAGTACTTC,CASSRRGPGNEQYF
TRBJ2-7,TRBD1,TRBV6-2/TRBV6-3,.,TGTGCCAGCAGTTACTGGACAGGGACGTACGAGCAGTACTTC,CASSYWTGTYEQYF